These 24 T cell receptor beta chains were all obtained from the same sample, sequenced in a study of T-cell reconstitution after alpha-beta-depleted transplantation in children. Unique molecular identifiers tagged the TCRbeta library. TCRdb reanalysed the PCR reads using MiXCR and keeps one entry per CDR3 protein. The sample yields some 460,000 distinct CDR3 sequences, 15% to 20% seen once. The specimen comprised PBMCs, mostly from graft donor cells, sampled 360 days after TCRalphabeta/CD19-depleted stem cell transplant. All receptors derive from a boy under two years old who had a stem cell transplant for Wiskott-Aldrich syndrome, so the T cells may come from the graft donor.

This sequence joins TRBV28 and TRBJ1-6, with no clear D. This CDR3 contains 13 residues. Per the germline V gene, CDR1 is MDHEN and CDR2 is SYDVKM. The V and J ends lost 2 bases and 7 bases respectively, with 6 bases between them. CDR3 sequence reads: CASSLALNSPLHF. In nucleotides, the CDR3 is TGTGCCAGCAGTTTAGCCCTCAATTCACCCCTCCACTTT. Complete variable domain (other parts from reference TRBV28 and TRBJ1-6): DVKVTQSSRYLVKRTGEKVFLECVQDMDHENMFWYRQDPGLGLRLIYFSYDVKMKEKGDIPEGYSVSREKKERFSLILESASTNQTSMYLCASSLALNSPLHFGNGTRLTVT.

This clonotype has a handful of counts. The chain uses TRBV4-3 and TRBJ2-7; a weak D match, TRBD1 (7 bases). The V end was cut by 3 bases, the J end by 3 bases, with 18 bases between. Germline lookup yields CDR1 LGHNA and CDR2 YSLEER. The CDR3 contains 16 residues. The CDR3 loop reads CASSHDSDREVYEQYF. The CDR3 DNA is TGCGCCAGCAGCCATGATAGCGACAGGGAGGTCTACGAGCAGTACTTC.

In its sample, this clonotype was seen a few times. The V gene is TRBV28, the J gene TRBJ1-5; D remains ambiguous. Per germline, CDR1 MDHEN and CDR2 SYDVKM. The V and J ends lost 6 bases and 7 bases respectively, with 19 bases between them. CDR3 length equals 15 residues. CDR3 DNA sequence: TGTGCCAGCAGCCCCCCTGGGCTCTTTGGACAGCCCCAGCATTTT. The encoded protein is CASSPPGLFGQPQHF.

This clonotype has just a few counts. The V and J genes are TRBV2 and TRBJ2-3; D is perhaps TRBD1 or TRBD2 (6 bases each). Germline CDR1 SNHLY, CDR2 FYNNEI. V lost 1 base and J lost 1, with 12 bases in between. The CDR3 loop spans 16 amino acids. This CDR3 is CASSEDGGHGTDTQYF. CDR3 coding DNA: TGTGCCAGCAGTGAAGATGGGGGGCATGGCACAGATACGCAGTATTTT.

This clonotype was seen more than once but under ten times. CDR3 amino acids: CASSGKDYNEQFF. Written as DNA, the CDR3 is TGCGCCAGCAGCGGTAAAGATTACAATGAGCAGTTCTTC. The chain is built from TRBV5-1 and TRBJ2-1, with D hard to call. This CDR3 contains 13 residues. Trimming pared 4 bases from V and 4 bases from J, leaving 9 bases between. Germline CDR1 is SGHRS and CDR2 is YFSETQ.

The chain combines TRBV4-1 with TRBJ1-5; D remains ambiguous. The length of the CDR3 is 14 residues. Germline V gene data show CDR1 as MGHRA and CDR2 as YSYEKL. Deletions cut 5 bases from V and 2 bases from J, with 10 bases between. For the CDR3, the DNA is TGCGCCAGCAGCTCCCGGTCGGGCAATCAGCCCCAGCATTTT. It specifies CASSSRSGNQPQHF.

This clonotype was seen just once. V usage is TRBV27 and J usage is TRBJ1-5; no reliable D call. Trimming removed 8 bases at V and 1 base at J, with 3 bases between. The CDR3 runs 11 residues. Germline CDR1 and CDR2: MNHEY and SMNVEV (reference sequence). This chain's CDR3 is CASASNQPQHF. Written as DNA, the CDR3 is TGTGCCAGCGCAAGCAATCAGCCCCAGCATTTT.

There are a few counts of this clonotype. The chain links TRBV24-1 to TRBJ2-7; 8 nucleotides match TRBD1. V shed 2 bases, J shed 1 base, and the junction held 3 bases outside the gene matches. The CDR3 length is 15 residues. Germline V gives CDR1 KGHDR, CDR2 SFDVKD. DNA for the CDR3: TGTGCCACCAGTGATTCACGGACAGGGTCCTACGAGCAGTACTTC. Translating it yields CATSDSRTGSYEQYF.

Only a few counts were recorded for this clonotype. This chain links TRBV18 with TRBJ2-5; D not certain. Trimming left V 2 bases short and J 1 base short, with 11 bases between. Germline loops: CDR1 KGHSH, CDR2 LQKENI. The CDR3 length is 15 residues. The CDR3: CASSPFITAQETQYF. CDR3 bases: TGTGCCAGCTCACCATTTATAACAGCCCAAGAGACCCAGTACTTC.

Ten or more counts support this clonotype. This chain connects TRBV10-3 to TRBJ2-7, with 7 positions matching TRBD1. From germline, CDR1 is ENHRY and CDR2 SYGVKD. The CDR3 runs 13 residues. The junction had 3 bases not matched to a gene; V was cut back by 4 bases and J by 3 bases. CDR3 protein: CAISAGQVYEQYF. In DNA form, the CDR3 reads TGTGCCATCAGTGCCGGACAGGTCTACGAGCAGTACTTC.

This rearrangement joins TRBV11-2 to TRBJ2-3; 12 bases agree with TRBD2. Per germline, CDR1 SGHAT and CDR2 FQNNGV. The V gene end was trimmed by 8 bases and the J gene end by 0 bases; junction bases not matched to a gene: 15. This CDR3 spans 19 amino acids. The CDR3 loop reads CASAFRLAGAPQSTDTQYF. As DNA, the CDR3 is TGTGCCAGCGCATTTAGACTAGCGGGGGCCCCTCAAAGCACAGATACGCAGTATTTT.

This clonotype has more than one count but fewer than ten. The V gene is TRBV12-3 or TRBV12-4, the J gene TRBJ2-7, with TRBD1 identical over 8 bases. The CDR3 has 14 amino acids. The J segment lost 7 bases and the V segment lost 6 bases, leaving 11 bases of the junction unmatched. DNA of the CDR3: TGTGCCAGCAGGATTTGGGACAGGTCCCGAGAGCAGTACTTC. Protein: CASRIWDRSREQYF.

DNA of the CDR3: TGCAGTGCGGACACCCGAGCCAAAAACATTCAGTACTTC. Protein sequence: CSADTRAKNIQYF. The chain couples TRBV20-1 to TRBJ2-4, with TRBD1 as a possible D gene (5 bases). Germline V gene lookup returns CDR1 DFQATT and CDR2 SNEGSKA (reference sequence). V gave up 6 bases and J gave up 0 bases, with 9 bases separating them. The CDR3 loop spans 13 amino acids.

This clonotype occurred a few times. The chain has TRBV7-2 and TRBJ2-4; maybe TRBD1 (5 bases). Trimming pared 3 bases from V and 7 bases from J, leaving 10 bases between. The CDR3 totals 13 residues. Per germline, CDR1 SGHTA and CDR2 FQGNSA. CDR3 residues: CASSFQGSNIQYF. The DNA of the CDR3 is TGTGCCAGCAGCTTCCAGGGTTCGAACATTCAGTACTTC.

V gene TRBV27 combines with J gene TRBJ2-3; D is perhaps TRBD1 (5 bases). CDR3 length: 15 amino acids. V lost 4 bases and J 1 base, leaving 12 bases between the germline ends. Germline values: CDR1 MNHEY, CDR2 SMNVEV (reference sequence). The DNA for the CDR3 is TGTGCCAGCAGTTCTCAGGGTGGGGGCACAGATACGCAGTATTTT. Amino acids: CASSSQGGGTDTQYF.

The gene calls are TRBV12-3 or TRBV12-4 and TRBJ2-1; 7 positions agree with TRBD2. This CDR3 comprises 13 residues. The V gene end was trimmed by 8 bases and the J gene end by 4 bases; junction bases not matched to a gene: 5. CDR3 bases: TGTGCCAGCGGGACTAAGGGGTACAATGAGCAGTTCTTC. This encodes CASGTKGYNEQFF.

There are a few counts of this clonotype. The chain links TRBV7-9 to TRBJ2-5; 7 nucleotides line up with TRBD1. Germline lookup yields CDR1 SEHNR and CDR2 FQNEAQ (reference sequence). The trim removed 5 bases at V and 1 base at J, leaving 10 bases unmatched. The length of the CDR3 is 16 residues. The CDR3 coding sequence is TGTGCCAGCAGCATCACGACATCAGGGGGCCAAGAGACCCAGTACTTC. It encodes CASSITTSGGQETQYF.

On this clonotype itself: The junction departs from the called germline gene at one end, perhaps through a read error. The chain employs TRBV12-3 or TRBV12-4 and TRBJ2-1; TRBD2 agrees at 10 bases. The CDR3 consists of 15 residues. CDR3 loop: CASSLSGGAVYEHFF. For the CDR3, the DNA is TGTGCCAGCAGTTTAAGCGGGGGGGCAGTGTATGAGCATTTCTTC.

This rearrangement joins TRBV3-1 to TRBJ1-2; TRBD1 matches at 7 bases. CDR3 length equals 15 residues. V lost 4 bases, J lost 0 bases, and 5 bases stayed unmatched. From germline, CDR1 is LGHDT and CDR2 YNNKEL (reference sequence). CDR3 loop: CASSPHRGSNYGYTF. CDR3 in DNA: TGTGCCAGCAGCCCCCACAGGGGCTCTAACTATGGCTACACCTTC.

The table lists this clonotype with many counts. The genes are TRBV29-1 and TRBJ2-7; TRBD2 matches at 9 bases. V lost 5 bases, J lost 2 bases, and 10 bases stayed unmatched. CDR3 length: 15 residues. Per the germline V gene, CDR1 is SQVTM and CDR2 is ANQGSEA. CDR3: CSVSPRLAAPYEQYF. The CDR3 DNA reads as TGCAGCGTTAGCCCCCGACTAGCGGCCCCCTACGAGCAGTACTTC.

The CDR3, as DNA: TGTGCCAGCTCACACCGCGAAGGGCGAGATACGCAGTATTTT. Its protein is CASSHREGRDTQYF. This sequence joins TRBV18 and TRBJ2-3; D call uncertain. Trimming shortened V by 4 bases and J by 5 bases, and 13 bases separated the two germline ends. The CDR3 totals 14 residues. Germline-derived CDR1 and CDR2 are KGHSH and LQKENI.

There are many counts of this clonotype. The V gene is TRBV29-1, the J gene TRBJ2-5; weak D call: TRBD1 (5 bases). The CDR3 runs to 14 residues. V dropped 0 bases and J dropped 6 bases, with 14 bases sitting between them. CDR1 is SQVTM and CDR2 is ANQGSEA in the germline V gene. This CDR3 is CSVEEGASGKTQYF. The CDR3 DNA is TGCAGCGTTGAAGAAGGGGCCTCTGGAAAGACCCAGTACTTC. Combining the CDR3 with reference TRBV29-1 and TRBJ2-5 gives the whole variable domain SAVISQKPSRDICQRGTSLTIQCQVDSQVTMMFWYRQQPGQSLTLIATANQGSEATYESGFVIDKFPISRPNLTFSTLTVSNMSPEDSSIYLCSVEEGASGKTQYFGPGTRLLVL.

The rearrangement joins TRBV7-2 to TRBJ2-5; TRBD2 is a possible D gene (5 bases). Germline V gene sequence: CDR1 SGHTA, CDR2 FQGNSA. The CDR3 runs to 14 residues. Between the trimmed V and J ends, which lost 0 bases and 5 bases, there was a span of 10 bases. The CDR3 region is CASSLAGPGETQYF. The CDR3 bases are TGTGCCAGCAGCTTAGCCGGACCGGGGGAGACCCAGTACTTC.

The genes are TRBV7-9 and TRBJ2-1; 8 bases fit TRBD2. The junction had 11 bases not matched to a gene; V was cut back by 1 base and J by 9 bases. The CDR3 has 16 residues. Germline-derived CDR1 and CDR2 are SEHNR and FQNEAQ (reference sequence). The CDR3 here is CASSLVVGRAGGEQFF. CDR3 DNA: TGTGCCAGCAGCTTAGTAGTCGGGAGGGCCGGAGGTGAGCAGTTCTTC.